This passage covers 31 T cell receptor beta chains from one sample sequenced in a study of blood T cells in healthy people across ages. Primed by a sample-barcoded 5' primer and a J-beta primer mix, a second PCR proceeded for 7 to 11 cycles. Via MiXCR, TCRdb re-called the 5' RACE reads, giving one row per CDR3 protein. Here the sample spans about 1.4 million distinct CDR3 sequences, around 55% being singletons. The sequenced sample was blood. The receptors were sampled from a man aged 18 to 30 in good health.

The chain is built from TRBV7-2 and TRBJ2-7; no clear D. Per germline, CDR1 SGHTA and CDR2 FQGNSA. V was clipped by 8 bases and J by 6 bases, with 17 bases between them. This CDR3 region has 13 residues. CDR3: CASRRPGLPEQYF. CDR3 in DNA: TGTGCCAGCCGACGACCGGGTCTGCCCGAGCAGTACTTC.

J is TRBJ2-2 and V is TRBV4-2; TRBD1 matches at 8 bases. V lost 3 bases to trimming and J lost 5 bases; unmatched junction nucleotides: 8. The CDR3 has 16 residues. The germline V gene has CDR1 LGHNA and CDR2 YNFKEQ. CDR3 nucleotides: TGTGCCAGCAGCCAGAGAACAGGGGGAGGTACCGGGGAGCTGTTTTTT. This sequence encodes CASSQRTGGGTGELFF.

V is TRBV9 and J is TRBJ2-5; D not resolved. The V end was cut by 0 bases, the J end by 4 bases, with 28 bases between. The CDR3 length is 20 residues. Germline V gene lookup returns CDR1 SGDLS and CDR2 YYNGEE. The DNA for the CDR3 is TGTGCCAGCAGCGTAGGCCTGACGCCCGTAAGGATCCCACCGAGAGAGACCCAGTACTTC. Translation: CASSVGLTPVRIPPRETQYF. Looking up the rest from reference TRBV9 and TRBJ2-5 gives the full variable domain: DSGVTQTPKHLITATGQRVTLRCSPRSGDLSVYWYQQSLDQGLQFLIQYYNGEERAKGNILERFSAQQFPDLHSELNLSSLELGDSALYFCASSVGLTPVRIPPRETQYFGPGTRLLVL.

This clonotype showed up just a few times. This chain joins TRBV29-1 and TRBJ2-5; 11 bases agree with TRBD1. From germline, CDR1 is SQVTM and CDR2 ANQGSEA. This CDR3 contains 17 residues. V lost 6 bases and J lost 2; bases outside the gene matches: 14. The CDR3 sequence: CSVPPWTGGLLQETQYF. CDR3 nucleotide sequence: TGCAGCGTCCCTCCGTGGACAGGGGGCCTCTTGCAAGAGACCCAGTACTTC.

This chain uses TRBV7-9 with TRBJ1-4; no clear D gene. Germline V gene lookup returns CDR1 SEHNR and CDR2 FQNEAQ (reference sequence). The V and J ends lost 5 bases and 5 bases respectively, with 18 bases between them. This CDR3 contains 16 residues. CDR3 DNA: TGTGCCAGCAGCCCGAAACGAGTGGGCCCAAATGAAAAACTGTTTTTT. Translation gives CASSPKRVGPNEKLFF. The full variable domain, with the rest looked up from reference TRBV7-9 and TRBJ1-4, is DTGVSQNPRHKITKRGQNVTFRCDPISEHNRLYWYRQTLGQGPEFLTYFQNEAQLEKSRLLSDRFSAERPKGSFSTLEIQRTEQGDSAMYLCASSPKRVGPNEKLFFGSGTQLSVL.

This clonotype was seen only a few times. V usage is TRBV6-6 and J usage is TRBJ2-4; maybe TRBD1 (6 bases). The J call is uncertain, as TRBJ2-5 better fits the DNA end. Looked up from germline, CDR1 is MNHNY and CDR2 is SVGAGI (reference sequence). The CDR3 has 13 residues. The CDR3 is CASSYRGKETQYF. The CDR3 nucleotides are TGTGCCAGCAGTTATAGGGGGAAAGAGACCCAGTACTTC.

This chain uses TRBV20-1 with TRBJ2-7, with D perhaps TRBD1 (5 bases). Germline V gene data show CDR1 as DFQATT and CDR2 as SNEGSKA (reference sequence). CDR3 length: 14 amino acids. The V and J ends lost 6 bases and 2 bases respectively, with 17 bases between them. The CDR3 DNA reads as TGCAGTGCAGCACAGGAGTTCCCCCCCTACGAGCAGTACTTC. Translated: CSAAQEFPPYEQYF.

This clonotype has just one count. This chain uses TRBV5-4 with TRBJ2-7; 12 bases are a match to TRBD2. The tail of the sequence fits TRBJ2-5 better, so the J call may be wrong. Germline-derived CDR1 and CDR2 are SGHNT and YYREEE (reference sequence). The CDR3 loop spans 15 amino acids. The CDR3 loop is CASSGLAGRAETQYF. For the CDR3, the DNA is TGTGCCAGCAGCGGACTAGCGGGGAGGGCGGAGACCCAGTACTTC.

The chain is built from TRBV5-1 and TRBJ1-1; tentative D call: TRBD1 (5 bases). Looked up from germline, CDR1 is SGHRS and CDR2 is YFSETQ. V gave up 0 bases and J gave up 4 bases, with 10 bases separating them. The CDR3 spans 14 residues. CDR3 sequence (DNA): TGCGCCAGCAGCTTGGGGGACCGTTCCACTGAAGCTTTCTTT. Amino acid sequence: CASSLGDRSTEAFF.

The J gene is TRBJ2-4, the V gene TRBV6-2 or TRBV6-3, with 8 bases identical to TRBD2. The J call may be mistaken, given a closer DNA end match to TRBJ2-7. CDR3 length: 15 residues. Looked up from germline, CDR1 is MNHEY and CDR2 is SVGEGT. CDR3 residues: CASRYPRTSRHEQYF. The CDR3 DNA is TGTGCCAGCAGATACCCCAGGACTAGCAGACACGAGCAGTACTTC.

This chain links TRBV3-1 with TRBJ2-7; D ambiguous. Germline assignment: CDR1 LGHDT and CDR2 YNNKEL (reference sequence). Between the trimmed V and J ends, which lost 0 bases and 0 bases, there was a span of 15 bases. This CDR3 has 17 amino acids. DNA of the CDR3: TGTGCCAGCAGCCAAGATACTACGGGTGCAAGCTCCTACGAGCAGTACTTC. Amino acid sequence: CASSQDTTGASSYEQYF.

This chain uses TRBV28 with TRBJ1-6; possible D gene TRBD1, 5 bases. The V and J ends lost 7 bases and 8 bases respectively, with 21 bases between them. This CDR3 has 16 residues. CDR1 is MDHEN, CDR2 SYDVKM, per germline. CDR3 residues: CASTTLRGVQHSPLHF. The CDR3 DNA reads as TGTGCCAGCACCACGCTCCGGGGGGTACAACATTCACCCCTCCACTTT.

As DNA, the CDR3 is TGCAGTGCCAGGACTAGCGGGAACTCACGGCAGTTCTTC. This gives the protein CSARTSGNSRQFF. The chain uses TRBV20-1 and TRBJ2-1, with 12 positions matching TRBD2. V shed 6 bases, J shed 12 bases, and the junction held 9 bases outside the gene matches. In germline, CDR1 is DFQATT, CDR2 SNEGSKA (reference sequence). The length of the CDR3 is 13 residues.

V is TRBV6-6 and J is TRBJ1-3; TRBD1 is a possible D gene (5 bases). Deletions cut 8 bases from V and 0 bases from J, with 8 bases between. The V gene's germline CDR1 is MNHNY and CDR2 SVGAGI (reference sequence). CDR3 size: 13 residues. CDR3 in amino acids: CASLRGSGNTIYF. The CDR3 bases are TGTGCCAGCCTAAGGGGCTCTGGAAACACCATATATTTT.

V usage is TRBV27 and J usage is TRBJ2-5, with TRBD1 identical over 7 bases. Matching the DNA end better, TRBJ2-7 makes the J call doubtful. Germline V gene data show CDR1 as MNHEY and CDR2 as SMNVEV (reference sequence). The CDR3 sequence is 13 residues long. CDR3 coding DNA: TGTGCCAGCAGTTTAGTGACAGGGAACGAGCAGTACTTC. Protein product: CASSLVTGNEQYF.

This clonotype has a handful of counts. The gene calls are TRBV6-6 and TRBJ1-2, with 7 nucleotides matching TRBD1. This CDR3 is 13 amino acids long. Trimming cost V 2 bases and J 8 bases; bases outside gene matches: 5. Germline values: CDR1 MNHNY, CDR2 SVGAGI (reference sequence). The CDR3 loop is CASSYGQEGGYTF. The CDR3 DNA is TGTGCCAGCAGTTACGGACAGGAAGGGGGCTACACCTTC.

CDR3 residues: CASSQDPGIGEKLFF. The CDR3 nucleotides are TGCGCCAGCAGCCAAGATCCGGGGATTGGCGAAAAACTGTTTTTT. The V call is TRBV4-1, the J call TRBJ1-4; no firm D call. The V end was cut by 0 bases, the J end by 8 bases, with 13 bases between. The CDR3 spans 15 residues. CDR1 and CDR2 (germline): MGHRA, YSYEKL.

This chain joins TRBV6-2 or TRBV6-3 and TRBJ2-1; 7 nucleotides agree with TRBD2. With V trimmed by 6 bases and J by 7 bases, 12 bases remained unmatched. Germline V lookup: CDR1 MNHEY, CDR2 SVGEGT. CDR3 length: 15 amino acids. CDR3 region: CASSPRAGVQNEQFF. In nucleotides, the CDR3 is TGTGCCAGCAGCCCCCGGGCGGGAGTTCAAAATGAGCAGTTCTTC.

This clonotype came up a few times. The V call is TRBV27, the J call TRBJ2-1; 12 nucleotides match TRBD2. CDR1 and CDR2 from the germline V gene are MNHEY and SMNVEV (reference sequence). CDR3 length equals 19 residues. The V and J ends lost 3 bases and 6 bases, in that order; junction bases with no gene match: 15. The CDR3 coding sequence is TGTGCCAGCAGTTTTCTGGGCCTGGGTCTAGCGGGAGGGCCCAATGAGCAGTTCTTC. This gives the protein CASSFLGLGLAGGPNEQFF.

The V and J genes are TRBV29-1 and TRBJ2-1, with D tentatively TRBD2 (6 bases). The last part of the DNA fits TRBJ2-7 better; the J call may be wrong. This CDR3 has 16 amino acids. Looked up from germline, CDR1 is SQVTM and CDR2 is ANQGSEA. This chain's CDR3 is CSVETTGLRSYNEQYF. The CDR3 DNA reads TGCAGCGTTGAAACAACAGGACTACGCTCCTACAATGAGCAGTACTTC.

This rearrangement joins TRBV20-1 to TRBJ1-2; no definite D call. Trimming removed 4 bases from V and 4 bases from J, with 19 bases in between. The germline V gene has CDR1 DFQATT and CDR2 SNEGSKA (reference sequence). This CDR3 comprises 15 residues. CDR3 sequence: CSATGPVRLGYGYTF. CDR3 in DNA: TGCAGTGCTACCGGGCCCGTCAGACTGGGCTATGGCTACACCTTC.

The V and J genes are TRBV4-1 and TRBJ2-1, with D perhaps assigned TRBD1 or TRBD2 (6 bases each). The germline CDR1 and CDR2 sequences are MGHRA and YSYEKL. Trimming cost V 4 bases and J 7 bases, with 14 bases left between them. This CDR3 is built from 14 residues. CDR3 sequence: CASSRLRGRNEQFF. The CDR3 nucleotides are TGCGCCAGCAGCCGGCTCCGGGGGCGGAATGAGCAGTTCTTC.

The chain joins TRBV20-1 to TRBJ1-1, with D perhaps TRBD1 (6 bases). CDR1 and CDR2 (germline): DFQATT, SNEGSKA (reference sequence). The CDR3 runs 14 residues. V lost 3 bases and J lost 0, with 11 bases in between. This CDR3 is CSASFGQLNTEAFF. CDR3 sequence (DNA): TGCAGTGCTAGCTTTGGACAGCTGAACACTGAAGCTTTCTTT.

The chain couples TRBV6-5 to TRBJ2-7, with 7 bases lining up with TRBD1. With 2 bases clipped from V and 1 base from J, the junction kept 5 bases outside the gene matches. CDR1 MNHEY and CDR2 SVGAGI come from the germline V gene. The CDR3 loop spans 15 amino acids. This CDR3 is CASSYGTDSSYEQYF. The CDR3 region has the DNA TGTGCCAGCAGTTACGGGACAGATTCATCCTACGAGCAGTACTTC.

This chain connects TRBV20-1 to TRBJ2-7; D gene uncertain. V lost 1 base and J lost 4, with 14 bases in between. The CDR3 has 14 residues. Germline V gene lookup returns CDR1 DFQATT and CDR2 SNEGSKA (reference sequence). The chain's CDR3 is CSARVQEVPYEQYF. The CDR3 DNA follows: TGCAGTGCTAGAGTTCAGGAAGTACCGTACGAGCAGTACTTC.

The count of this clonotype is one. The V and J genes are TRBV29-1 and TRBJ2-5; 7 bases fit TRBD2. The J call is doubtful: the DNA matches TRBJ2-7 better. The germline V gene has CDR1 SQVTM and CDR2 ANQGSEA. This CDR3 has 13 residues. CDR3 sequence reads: CSVEPSGIYEQYF. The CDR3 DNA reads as TGCAGCGTTGAACCCAGCGGGATATACGAGCAGTACTTC.

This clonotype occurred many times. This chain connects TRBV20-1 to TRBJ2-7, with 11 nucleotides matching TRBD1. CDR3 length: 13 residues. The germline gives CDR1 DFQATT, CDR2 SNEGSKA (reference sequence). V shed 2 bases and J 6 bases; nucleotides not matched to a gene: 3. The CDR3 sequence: CSARRTGGFEQYF. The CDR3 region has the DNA TGCAGTGCTAGAAGGACAGGGGGCTTCGAGCAGTACTTC.

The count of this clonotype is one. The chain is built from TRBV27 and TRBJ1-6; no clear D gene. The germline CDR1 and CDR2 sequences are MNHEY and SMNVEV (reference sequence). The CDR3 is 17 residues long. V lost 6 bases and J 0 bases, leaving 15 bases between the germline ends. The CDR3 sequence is CASSPIQPSSYNSPLHF. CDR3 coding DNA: TGTGCCAGCAGCCCAATTCAACCAAGCTCCTATAATTCACCCCTCCACTTT.

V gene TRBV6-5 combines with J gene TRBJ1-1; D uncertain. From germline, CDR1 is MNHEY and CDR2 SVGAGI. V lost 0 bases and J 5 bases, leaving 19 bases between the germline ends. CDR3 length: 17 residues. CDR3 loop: CASSYSTGPGVITEAFF. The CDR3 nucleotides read TGTGCCAGCAGTTACTCGACCGGGCCCGGGGTCATTACTGAAGCTTTCTTT.

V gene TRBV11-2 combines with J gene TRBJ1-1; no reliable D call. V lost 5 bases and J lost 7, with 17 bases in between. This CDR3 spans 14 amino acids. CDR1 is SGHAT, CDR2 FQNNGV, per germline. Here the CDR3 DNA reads TGTGCCAGCAGCCTTCAAGACCGGGTTCGTGAAGCTTTCTTT. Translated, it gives CASSLQDRVREAFF.

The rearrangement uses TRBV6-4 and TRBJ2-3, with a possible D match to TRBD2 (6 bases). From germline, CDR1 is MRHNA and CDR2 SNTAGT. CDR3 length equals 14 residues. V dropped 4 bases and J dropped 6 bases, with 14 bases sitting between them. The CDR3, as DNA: TGTGCCAGCAGTGCCGCCCCTGCGGGGGATACGCAGTATTTT. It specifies CASSAAPAGDTQYF.